This TCR beta chain was captured by sequencing in a study of shared clonotypes between healthy human individuals. Study observations and caveats: Genetic and exposure-history diversity was limited by the few donors.

On this clone itself: As yet, its antigen is unknown.

Over several immunoSEQ plates, each subset's genomic DNA was distributed in even portions. Researchers sequenced unsorted PBMC DNA using ten immunoSEQ deep assay plates. This table comes from immunoSEQ multiplex PCR, and its TCRdb copy is limited to in-frame clones, with some not included. In the table there are around 510,000 clones, around 78% of which are singletons. The germline V and J ends were trimmed by 3 bases and 14 bases, with 15 bases remaining between them. The germline CDR1 and CDR2 sequences are SEHNR and FQNEAQ (reference sequence). This CDR3 comprises 12 residues. The sequence was collected from a woman aged 40 to 50 in good health. Some clones in this sample may be carry-over from other donors' samples. The sample comprised PBMCs. The chain joins TRBV7-9 to TRBJ2-3; D is perhaps TRBD1 (6 bases). The CDR3 is CASSFDTGFLYF. The CDR3 coding sequence is TGTGCCAGCAGCTTTGATACAGGGTTTCTGTATTTT.